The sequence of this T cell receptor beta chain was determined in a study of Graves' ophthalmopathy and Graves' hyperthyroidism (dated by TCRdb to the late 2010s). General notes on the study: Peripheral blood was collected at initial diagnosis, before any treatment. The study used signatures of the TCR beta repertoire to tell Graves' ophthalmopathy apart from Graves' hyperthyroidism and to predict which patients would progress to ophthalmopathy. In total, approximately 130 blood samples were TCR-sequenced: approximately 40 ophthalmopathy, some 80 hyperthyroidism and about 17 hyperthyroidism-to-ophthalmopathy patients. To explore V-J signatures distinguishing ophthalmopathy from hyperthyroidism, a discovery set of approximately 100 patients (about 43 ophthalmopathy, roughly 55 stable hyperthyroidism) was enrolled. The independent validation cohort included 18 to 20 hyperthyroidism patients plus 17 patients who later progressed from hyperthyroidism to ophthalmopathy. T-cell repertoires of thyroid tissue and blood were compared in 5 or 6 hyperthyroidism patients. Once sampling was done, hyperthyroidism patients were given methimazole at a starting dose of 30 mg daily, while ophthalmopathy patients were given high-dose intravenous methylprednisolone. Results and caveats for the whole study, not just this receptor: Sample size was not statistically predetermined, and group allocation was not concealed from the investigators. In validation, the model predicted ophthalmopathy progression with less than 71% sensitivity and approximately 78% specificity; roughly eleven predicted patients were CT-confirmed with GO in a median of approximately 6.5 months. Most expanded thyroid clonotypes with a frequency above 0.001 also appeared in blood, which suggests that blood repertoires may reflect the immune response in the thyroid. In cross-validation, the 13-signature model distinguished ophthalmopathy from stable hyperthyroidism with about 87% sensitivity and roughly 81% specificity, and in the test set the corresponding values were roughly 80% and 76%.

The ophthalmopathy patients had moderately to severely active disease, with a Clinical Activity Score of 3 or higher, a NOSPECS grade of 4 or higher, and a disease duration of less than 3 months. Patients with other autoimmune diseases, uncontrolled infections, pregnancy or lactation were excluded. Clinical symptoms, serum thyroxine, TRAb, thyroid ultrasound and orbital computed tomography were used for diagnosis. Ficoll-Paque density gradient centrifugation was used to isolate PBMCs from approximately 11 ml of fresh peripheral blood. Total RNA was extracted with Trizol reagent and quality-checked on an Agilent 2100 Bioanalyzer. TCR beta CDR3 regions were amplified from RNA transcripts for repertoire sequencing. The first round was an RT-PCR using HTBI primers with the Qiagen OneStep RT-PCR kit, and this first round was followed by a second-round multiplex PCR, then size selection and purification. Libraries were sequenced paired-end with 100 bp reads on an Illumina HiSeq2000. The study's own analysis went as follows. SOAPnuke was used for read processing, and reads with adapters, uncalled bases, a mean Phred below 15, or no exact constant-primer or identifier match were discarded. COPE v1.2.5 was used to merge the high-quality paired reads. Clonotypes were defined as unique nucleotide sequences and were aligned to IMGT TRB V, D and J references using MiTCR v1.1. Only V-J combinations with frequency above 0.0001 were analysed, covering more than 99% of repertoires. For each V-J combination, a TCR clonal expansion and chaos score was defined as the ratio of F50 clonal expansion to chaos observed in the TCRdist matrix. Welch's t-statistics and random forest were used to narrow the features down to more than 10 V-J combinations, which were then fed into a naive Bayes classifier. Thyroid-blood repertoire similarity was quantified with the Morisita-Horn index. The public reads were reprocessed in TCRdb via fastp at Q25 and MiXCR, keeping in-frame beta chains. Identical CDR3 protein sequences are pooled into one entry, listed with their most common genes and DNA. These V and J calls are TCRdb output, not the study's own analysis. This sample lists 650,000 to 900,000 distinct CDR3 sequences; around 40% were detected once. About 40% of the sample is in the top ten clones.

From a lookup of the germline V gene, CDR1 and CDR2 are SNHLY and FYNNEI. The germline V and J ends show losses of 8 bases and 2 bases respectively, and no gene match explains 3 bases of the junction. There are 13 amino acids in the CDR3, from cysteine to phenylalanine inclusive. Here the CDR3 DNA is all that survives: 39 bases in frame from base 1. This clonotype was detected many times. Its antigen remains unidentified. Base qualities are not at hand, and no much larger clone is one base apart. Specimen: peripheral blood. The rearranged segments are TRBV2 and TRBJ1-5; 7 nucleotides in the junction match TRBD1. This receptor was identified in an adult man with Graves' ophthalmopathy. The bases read TGTGCCAGCGGTGGGACAGGCAATCAGCCCCAGCATTTT. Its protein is CASGGTGNQPQHF.